The 8 T cell receptor beta chains below were found in one sample sequenced in a study of response to subunit inactivated influenza vaccine. One entry per CDR3 protein, called by TCRdb with MiXCR from the RT-PCR reads. The repertoire holds some 640,000 distinct CDR3 sequences, with roughly 13% as singletons. Sequenced material: PBMCs from blood, taken roughly 15 days before vaccination. The receptors were sampled from a man in his forties or fifties who received an inactivated influenza vaccine.

The chain couples TRBV5-1 to TRBJ1-1, with 7 bases fitting TRBD1. The CDR3 runs 15 residues. J gave up 0 bases and V 8 bases, and 10 bases lay outside the gene matches. CDR1 and CDR2 from the germline V gene are SGHRS and YFSETQ. This CDR3 is CASKLGDSMNTEAFF. CDR3 DNA: TGCGCCAGTAAACTAGGGGACAGCATGAACACTGAAGCTTTCTTT.

In its sample, this clonotype was seen many times. The V and J genes are TRBV29-1 and TRBJ2-3; 10 bases agree with TRBD1. Germline V gives CDR1 SQVTM, CDR2 ANQGSEA. This CDR3 region has 13 residues. V dropped 7 bases and J dropped 5; count of bases not matched to a gene: 6. DNA of the CDR3: TGCAGCGCCCTGACAGGGGGCGTAGATACGCAGTATTTT. Translation gives CSALTGGVDTQYF.

This clonotype appeared many times. The gene calls are TRBV20-1 and TRBJ1-5; D unresolved. CDR3 length: 13 residues. V was pared by 4 bases and J by 3 bases, with 10 bases between. CDR1 is DFQATT, CDR2 SNEGSKA, per germline (reference sequence). The CDR3 reads CSATQKVNQPQHF. CDR3 nucleotides: TGCAGTGCTACTCAAAAAGTCAATCAGCCCCAGCATTTT.

This clonotype was seen a few times. The chain combines TRBV15 with TRBJ2-7, with TRBD1 as a possible D gene (5 bases). V lost 2 bases, J lost 4 bases, and 15 bases lay in between. Germline CDR1 and CDR2: LNHNV and YYDKDF (reference sequence). The CDR3 contains 15 residues. The CDR3 nucleotides are TGTGCCACCAGCAGATCCAGGACAACCTTATACGAGCAGTACTTC. Its protein product is CATSRSRTTLYEQYF.

V and J are TRBV4-1 and TRBJ2-1; 9 nucleotides agree with TRBD2. Looked up from germline, CDR1 is MGHRA and CDR2 is YSYEKL. Trimming at V came to 7 bases and at J to 10 bases, leaving 17 bases not matched to a gene. CDR3 length: 16 amino acids. The CDR3 is CASTPFGSGGSDEQFF. The CDR3 nucleotides are TGCGCCAGCACCCCCTTTGGTAGCGGGGGTTCGGACGAGCAGTTCTTC.

The chain links TRBV9 to TRBJ2-2; D is undetermined. The germline V gene has CDR1 SGDLS and CDR2 YYNGEE. The CDR3 is 14 residues long. Trimming took off 4 bases at V and 6 bases at J, with 13 bases between the two ends. The CDR3 loop is CASSPPSRAGELFF. The CDR3 bases are TGTGCCAGCAGCCCGCCTTCTCGGGCCGGGGAGCTGTTTTTT.

This clonotype was observed a few times. This chain joins TRBV7-2 and TRBJ2-3; 16 nucleotides agree with TRBD2. Germline CDR1 and CDR2: SGHTA and FQGNSA. There are 15 residues in the CDR3. V gave up 4 bases and J gave up 14 bases; unmatched junction bases: 9. The CDR3: CASSSGTSGRATRYF. The CDR3 DNA follows: TGTGCCAGCAGCTCCGGGACTAGCGGGAGGGCCACAAGGTATTTT.

This chain uses TRBV27 with TRBJ2-1; 7 bases are shared with TRBD1. CDR1 is MNHEY, CDR2 SMNVEV, per germline (reference sequence). The CDR3 sequence is 13 residues long. The J segment lost 10 bases and the V segment lost 2 bases, leaving 5 bases of the junction unmatched. The CDR3 region is CASSLGQANEQFF. CDR3 DNA sequence: TGTGCCAGCAGTTTAGGACAGGCTAACGAGCAGTTCTTC.